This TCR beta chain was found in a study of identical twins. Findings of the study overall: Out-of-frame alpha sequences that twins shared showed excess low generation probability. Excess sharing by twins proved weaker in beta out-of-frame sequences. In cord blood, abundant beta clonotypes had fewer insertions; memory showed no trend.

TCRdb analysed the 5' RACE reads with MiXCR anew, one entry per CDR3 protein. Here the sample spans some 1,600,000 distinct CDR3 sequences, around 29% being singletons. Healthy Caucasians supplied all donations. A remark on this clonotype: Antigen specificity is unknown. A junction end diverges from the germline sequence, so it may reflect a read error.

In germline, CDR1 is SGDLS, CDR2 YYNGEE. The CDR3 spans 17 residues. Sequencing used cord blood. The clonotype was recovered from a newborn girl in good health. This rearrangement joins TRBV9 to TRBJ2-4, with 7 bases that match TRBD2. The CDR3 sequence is CACSEGGMGRAKNIQYF. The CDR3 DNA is TGTGCCTGCAGCGAGGGAGGGATGGGTAGGGCCAAAAACATTCAGTACTTC.